This TCR beta chain was captured by sequencing in a study of T cell responses to AZD1222 COVID-19 vaccine. Method: immunoSEQ multiplex PCR; TCRdb's copy keeps in-frame clones and lacks some. The sample includes more than 85,000 clones, approximately 88% of them seen just once. V lost 3 bases and J lost 0, with 11 bases in between. The CDR3 sequence is 15 residues long. Germline lookup yields CDR1 KGHDR and CDR2 SFDVKD. Regarding this clone: Its antigen is as yet unknown.

Study-wide findings and caveats: At baseline, just 5 or 6 AZD1222 recipients tested seropositive. Females outnumbered males among donors, who were mostly white British; clonal diversity was possibly underestimated.

This receptor was taken from an adult in good health. Sequencing used peripheral blood, obtained on day 0 of AZD1222 vaccination. The V and J genes are TRBV24-1 and TRBJ2-7, with a possible D match to TRBD1 (6 bases). This CDR3 reads CATSDIDRPSYEQYF. CDR3 bases: TGTGCCACCAGTGATATCGACAGGCCCTCCTACGAGCAGTACTTC.